The source of this T cell receptor beta chain is a study of coeliac disease. Notes on the study in general: The authors considered this approach unsuitable for unbiased detection of gliadin-specific T cells.

The protocol was immunoSEQ multiplex PCR, while the TCRdb copy is restricted to in-frame clones and leaves out a portion. The table has roughly 1,600 clones, around 64% seen once. This CDR3 has 14 residues. V gave up 0 bases and J gave up 4 bases, with 9 bases separating them. Germline V gene lookup returns CDR1 KGHSH and CDR2 LQKENI. This clone came up once. Its specificity is not known. Sequencing used intraepithelial lymphocytes from the gut. This sequence was found in a woman aged 45-65 years with celiac disease on a gluten-free diet. V is TRBV18 and J is TRBJ1-2; no firm D call. The CDR3 sequence is CASSPPERAYGYTF. The CDR3 DNA follows: TGTGCCAGCTCACCACCAGAGAGGGCCTATGGCTACACCTTC.